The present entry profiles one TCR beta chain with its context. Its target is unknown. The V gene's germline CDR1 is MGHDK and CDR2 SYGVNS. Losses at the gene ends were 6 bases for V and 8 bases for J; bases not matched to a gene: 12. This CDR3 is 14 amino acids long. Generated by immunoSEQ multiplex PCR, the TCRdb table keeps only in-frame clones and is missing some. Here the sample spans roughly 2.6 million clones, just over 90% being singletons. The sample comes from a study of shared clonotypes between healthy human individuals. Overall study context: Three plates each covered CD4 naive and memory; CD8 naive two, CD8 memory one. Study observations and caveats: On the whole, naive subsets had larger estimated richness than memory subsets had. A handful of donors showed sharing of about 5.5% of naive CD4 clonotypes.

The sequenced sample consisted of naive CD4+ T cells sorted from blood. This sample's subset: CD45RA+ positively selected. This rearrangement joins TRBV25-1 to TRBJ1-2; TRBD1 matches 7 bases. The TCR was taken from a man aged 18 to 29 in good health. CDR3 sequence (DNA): TGTGCCAGCAGGGAGACAGGGAGGGCGGACGGCTACACCTTC. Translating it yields CASRETGRADGYTF.